Following are 24 T cell receptor beta chains from one sample sequenced in a study of blood T cell repertoires in COVID-19. The protocol was immunoSEQ multiplex PCR, while the TCRdb copy is restricted to in-frame clones and leaves out a portion. This sample has fewer than 40,000 clones; 90% to 95% occur once, and the top ten carry roughly 13%. The sample consisted of peripheral blood. These receptors were collected from a human donor in a cohort sampled during active COVID-19.

The gene calls are TRBV5-4 and TRBJ1-1; D is unclear. The CDR3 has 16 amino acids. Trimming stripped 0 bases from V and 4 bases from J, with 16 bases between. Germline V lookup: CDR1 SGHNT, CDR2 YYREEE (reference sequence). The CDR3 DNA follows: TGTGCCAGCAGCTTGGGCGGACTCCTCACTGGCACTGAAGCTTTCTTT. This gives the protein CASSLGGLLTGTEAFF.

The chain recombines TRBV9 with TRBJ2-7; 9 nucleotides match TRBD1. The CDR3 spans 14 residues. J lost 2 bases, V lost 4 bases, and 4 bases had no gene match. From germline, CDR1 is SGDLS and CDR2 YYNGEE. The chain's CDR3 is CASSPRTGAYEQYF. The CDR3 DNA reads as TGTGCCAGCAGCCCTCGGACAGGGGCCTACGAGCAGTACTTC.

The genes are TRBV28 and TRBJ1-5; a weak D match, TRBD1 (5 bases). CDR1 MDHEN and CDR2 SYDVKM come from the germline V gene. The CDR3 has 16 residues. V shed 6 bases and J shed 2 bases, with 17 bases lying between them. CDR3 nucleotide sequence: TGTGCCAGCAGCGACGGGCAGGGTGGAGGCAATCAGCCCCAGCATTTT. This codes for CASSDGQGGGNQPQHF.

V is TRBV11-2 and J is TRBJ1-1, with unresolved D. CDR1 is SGHAT and CDR2 is FQNNGV in the germline V gene. There are 13 residues in the CDR3. V was shortened by 3 bases and J by 6 bases, with 11 bases between the two germline ends. CDR3 sequence: CASSLAGIAEAFF. The CDR3 coding sequence is TGTGCCAGCAGCTTGGCAGGTATCGCTGAAGCTTTCTTT.

A note on this clone: A single base separates this from a much larger clone, so it may be a read error. Distinct nucleotide sequences in the sample also encode this CDR3. This chain connects TRBV2 to TRBJ2-3, with TRBD1 matching over 7 bases. The CDR3 length is 15 residues. The trim removed 6 bases at V and 0 bases at J, leaving 6 bases unmatched. The germline CDR1 and CDR2 sequences are SNHLY and FYNNEI. The CDR3 DNA sequence: TGTGCCAGCAGCGCTGGGACAGCTAGCACAGATACGCAGTATTTT. Its protein is CASSAGTASTDTQYF.

The chain has TRBV27 and TRBJ2-7; 7 nucleotides match TRBD1. Germline V gives CDR1 MNHEY, CDR2 SMNVEV (reference sequence). The V gene end was trimmed by 8 bases and the J gene end by 6 bases; junction bases not matched to a gene: 13. CDR3 size: 14 residues. CDR3 protein: CASATGPPLGEQYF. CDR3 coding DNA: TGTGCCAGCGCGACAGGGCCGCCTCTCGGCGAGCAGTACTTC.

The V gene is TRBV28, the J gene TRBJ1-1; 11 bases align to TRBD1. This CDR3 comprises 15 residues. CDR1 is MDHEN and CDR2 is SYDVKM in the germline V gene. The J segment lost 8 bases and the V segment lost 5 bases, leaving 10 bases of the junction unmatched. CDR3: CASSPPGTGGFEAFF. The CDR3 nucleotides read TGTGCCAGCAGTCCCCCAGGGACAGGGGGTTTCGAAGCTTTCTTT.

This chain joins TRBV30 and TRBJ1-2; 7 bases fit TRBD1. The trim removed 3 bases at V and 7 bases at J, leaving 8 bases unmatched. CDR3 length: 13 amino acids. Germline-derived CDR1 and CDR2 are GTSNPN and SVGIG (reference sequence). CDR3 nucleotides: TGTGCCTGGAGGACCAAGGGGGCAGGTGGCTACACCTTC. Residues: CAWRTKGAGGYTF.

This clone was picked up a small number of times. The J gene is TRBJ2-7, the V gene TRBV27, with D possibly TRBD2 on 6 matching bases. The germline gives CDR1 MNHEY, CDR2 SMNVEV (reference sequence). The V end lost 5 bases, the J end lost 2 bases, and 16 bases lay between the germline ends. CDR3 length: 15 amino acids. CDR3 region: CASSLTPGVTYEQYF. The CDR3 bases are TGTGCCAGCAGTCTGACACCGGGAGTTACCTACGAGCAGTACTTC.

This clone appeared once. The chain uses TRBV12-3 or TRBV12-4 and TRBJ1-2, with D possibly matching TRBD1 (5 bases). V was clipped by 4 bases and J by 2 bases, with 8 bases between them. CDR3 length equals 13 residues. The CDR3 reads CASSWEGNYGYTF. In nucleotides, the CDR3 is TGTGCCAGCAGTTGGGAGGGGAACTATGGCTACACCTTC.

The chain carries TRBV5-1 and TRBJ1-6; TRBD1 is a possible D gene (5 bases). The length of the CDR3 is 15 residues. V was cut by 4 bases and J by 7 bases, with 15 bases left in between. Germline CDR1 and CDR2: SGHRS and YFSETQ. This chain's CDR3 is CASSPRRDGNSPLHF. CDR3 in DNA: TGCGCCAGCAGCCCGCGGCGGGACGGGAATTCACCCCTCCACTTT.

The gene calls are TRBV4-2 and TRBJ2-2, with 11 bases matching TRBD1. CDR1 and CDR2 from the germline V gene are LGHNA and YNFKEQ. Trimming took 7 bases from V and 7 from J; bases not matched to a gene: 2. CDR3 length equals 13 residues. Here the CDR3 DNA reads TGTGCCAGCACGGGACAGGGGGGCGGGGAGCTGTTTTTT. It is translated as CASTGQGGGELFF.

This chain links TRBV19 with TRBJ2-7; D might be TRBD2 (6 bases). The CDR3 extends over 15 amino acids. V lost 7 bases, J lost 5 bases, and 21 bases lay in between. CDR1 and CDR2 (germline): LNHDA, SQIVND (reference sequence). Here the CDR3 DNA reads TGTGCCAGTAATACCGCCCGGTCGGGGGTCAACGAGCAGTACTTC. Residues: CASNTARSGVNEQYF.

The J gene is TRBJ2-2, the V gene TRBV5-1; 7 nucleotides align to TRBD1. This CDR3 contains 19 residues. The V segment lost 4 bases and the J segment 1 base; nucleotides outside the gene matches: 16. Per the germline V gene, CDR1 is SGHRS and CDR2 is YFSETQ. Here the CDR3 DNA reads TGCGCCAGCAGCCACTCCCAGGGGACAGCCCTAGTGAACACCGGGGAGCTGTTTTTT. Protein sequence: CASSHSQGTALVNTGELFF.

This clone was detected once. The chain combines TRBV7-9 with TRBJ1-1; 12 nucleotides line up with TRBD1. The CDR3 runs to 15 residues. Looked up from germline, CDR1 is SEHNR and CDR2 is FQNEAQ (reference sequence). The V gene end was trimmed by 5 bases and the J gene end by 10 bases; junction bases not matched to a gene: 11. The CDR3 region is CASSTVPGQGARAFF. The CDR3 nucleotides read TGTGCCAGCAGCACAGTTCCGGGACAGGGGGCCAGAGCTTTCTTT.

The CDR3 sequence: CASSLEAGASSGNTIYF. The CDR3 DNA sequence: TGCGCCAGCAGCTTGGAAGCGGGGGCGAGCTCTGGAAACACCATATATTTT. This sequence joins TRBV5-1 and TRBJ1-3; D perhaps matches TRBD1 (6 bases). Between the trimmed V and J ends, which lost 0 bases and 0 bases, there was a span of 13 bases. The CDR3 is 17 amino acids. CDR1 SGHRS and CDR2 YFSETQ come from the germline V gene.

The V and J genes are TRBV5-4 and TRBJ2-1; no firm D call. The CDR3 has 11 residues. The ends were cut back, 2 bases at V and 6 bases at J, with 3 bases in the middle. CDR1 SGHNT and CDR2 YYREEE come from the germline V gene (reference sequence). CDR3 DNA: TGTGCCAGCAGCTTTAGCAATGAGCAGTTCTTC. It codes for CASSFSNEQFF.

The chain links TRBV5-6 to TRBJ2-2; possible D gene TRBD2, 6 bases. The germline V gene encodes CDR1 SGHDT and CDR2 YYEEEE. The CDR3 is 14 amino acids. The V end was cut by 5 bases, the J end by 7 bases, with 15 bases between. CDR3 sequence: CASRRLDRGGELFF. The DNA for the CDR3 is TGTGCCAGCAGGAGACTAGATCGGGGCGGGGAGCTGTTTTTT. Filled out from reference TRBV5-6 and TRBJ2-2, the complete variable domain reads DAGVTQSPTHLIKTRGQQVTLRCSPKSGHDTVSWYQQALGQGPQFIFQYYEEEERQRGNFPDRFSGHQFPNYSSELNVNALLLGDSALYLCASRRLDRGGELFFGEGSRLTVL.

The chain couples TRBV5-1 to TRBJ1-2, with 7 nucleotides matching TRBD1. Germline lookup yields CDR1 SGHRS and CDR2 YFSETQ. CDR3 length: 14 residues. The ends lost 4 bases at V and 8 bases at J; junction bases unmatched: 11. CDR3 protein: CASSQNDRARGYTF. The CDR3 DNA reads as TGCGCCAGCAGCCAAAACGACAGGGCGCGGGGCTACACCTTC. The variable domain in full, completed from reference TRBV5-1 and TRBJ1-2, reads KAGVTQTPRYLIKTRGQQVTLSCSPISGHRSVSWYQQTPGQGLQFLFEYFSETQRNKGNFPGRFSGRQFSNSRSEMNVSTLELGDSALYLCASSQNDRARGYTFGSGTRLTVV.

The chain recombines TRBV27 with TRBJ2-3; possibly TRBD1 for D (6 bases). Looked up from germline, CDR1 is MNHEY and CDR2 is SMNVEV (reference sequence). V lost 8 bases to trimming and J lost 3 bases, with 15 bases between them. This CDR3 comprises 14 residues. The CDR3 region has the DNA TGTGCCAGCGTGGGGGCGGGCGGGACAGATACGCAGTATTTT. Translation gives CASVGAGGTDTQYF.

The CDR3 protein is CASSQGTSGGQETQYF. CDR3 bases: TGTGCCAGCAGCCAGGGGACTAGCGGGGGACAAGAGACCCAGTACTTC. This rearrangement joins TRBV14 to TRBJ2-5; TRBD2 aligns across 14 bases. The CDR3 is made up of 16 amino acids. Germline V CDR1 and CDR2: SGHDN, FVKESK. The V and J ends lost 3 bases and 2 bases, in that order; junction bases with no gene match: 2.

The CDR3 reads CASTTNGGGFSNQPQHF. CDR3 DNA: TGTGCCAGCACCACCAACGGGGGGGGATTTAGCAATCAGCCCCAGCATTTT. The V call is TRBV28, the J call TRBJ1-5; possibly TRBD1 for D (5 bases). The V gene lost 7 bases and the J gene lost 0 bases, with 19 bases spanning the gap. From germline, CDR1 is MDHEN and CDR2 SYDVKM. The CDR3 spans 17 residues. Full variable domain (rest looked up from reference TRBV28 and TRBJ1-5): DVKVTQSSRYLVKRTGEKVFLECVQDMDHENMFWYRQDPGLGLRLIYFSYDVKMKEKGDIPEGYSVSREKKERFSLILESASTNQTSMYLCASTTNGGGFSNQPQHFGDGTRLSIL.

This clone has only one observation. V usage is TRBV5-1 and J usage is TRBJ2-5; D is uncertain. This CDR3 spans 14 amino acids. CDR1 SGHRS and CDR2 YFSETQ come from the germline V gene. Trimming cost V 0 bases and J 7 bases, with 13 bases left between them. The CDR3 reads CASSLAVATGTQYF. CDR3 coding DNA: TGCGCCAGCAGCTTGGCGGTTGCAACGGGGACCCAGTACTTC.

The genes are TRBV2 and TRBJ2-2; D is unclear. The CDR3 has 16 amino acids. Deletions cut 3 bases from V and 4 bases from J, with 15 bases between. Germline loops: CDR1 SNHLY, CDR2 FYNNEI. The CDR3 nucleotides read TGTGCCAGCAGTGAGAATCCGCTAGAAGGCACCGGGGAGCTGTTTTTT. It is translated as CASSENPLEGTGELFF.